Each of the 16 T cell receptor beta chains below was sequenced from the same sample in a study of cytomegalovirus exposure and HLA in healthy donors. A multiplex PCR was run with 60 Vbeta primers and 13 Jbeta primers. Assay used: immunoSEQ multiplex PCR; TCRdb lists only in-frame clones, some missing. The table lists fewer than 200,000 clones, roughly nine tenths of them singletons. Sequencing was performed on PBMCs. The receptors come from a girl under two years old in good health and CMV-seronegative.

The gene calls are TRBV5-1 and TRBJ1-2, with D unclear. Per the germline V gene, CDR1 is SGHRS and CDR2 is YFSETQ. Trimming removed 0 bases at V and 9 bases at J, with 12 bases between. The CDR3 runs to 13 residues. CDR3 loop: CASSLGEAGSYTF. The CDR3 coding sequence is TGCGCCAGCAGCTTGGGGGAGGCCGGTAGCTACACCTTC.

The chain has TRBV4-2 and TRBJ2-4; 7 nucleotides agree with TRBD1. Trimming cost V 0 bases and J 16 bases; bases outside gene matches: 12. The CDR3 is 14 residues long. Germline assignment: CDR1 LGHNA and CDR2 YNFKEQ. In nucleotides, the CDR3 is TGTGCCAGCAGCCAAGATCCAACAGGGGCCGATATTTACTTC. Its translation: CASSQDPTGADIYF.

The chain combines TRBV2 with TRBJ2-5; TRBD1 matches 7 bases. This CDR3 has 14 amino acids. Germline V gene lookup returns CDR1 SNHLY and CDR2 FYNNEI. Germline trimming cut 4 bases from V and 5 bases from J; bases unmatched to any gene: 7. CDR3: CASSGVTGMETQYF. CDR3 sequence (DNA): TGTGCCAGCAGTGGCGTGACAGGGATGGAGACCCAGTACTTC.

This chain joins TRBV11-2 and TRBJ2-7; 9 bases line up with TRBD1. V was clipped by 5 bases and J by 6 bases; unmatched bases: 8. Per the germline V gene, CDR1 is SGHAT and CDR2 is FQNNGV. The CDR3 covers 14 residues. The CDR3 is CASSEGTGLREQYF. CDR3 coding DNA: TGTGCCAGCAGCGAAGGGACAGGGTTACGCGAGCAGTACTTC. Complete variable domain (other parts from reference TRBV11-2 and TRBJ2-7): EAGVAQSPRYKIIEKRQSVAFWCNPISGHATLYWYQQILGQGPKLLIQFQNNGVVDDSQLPKDRFSAERLKGVDSTLKIQPAKLEDSAVYLCASSEGTGLREQYFGPGTRLTVT.

J is TRBJ2-3 and V is TRBV20-1; D is ambiguous. Germline CDR1 reads DFQATT; CDR2 reads SNEGSKA (reference sequence). The V gene lost 3 bases and the J gene lost 7 bases, with 8 bases spanning the gap. This CDR3 has 11 residues. CDR3 coding DNA: TGCAGTGCTAGTTCCCTAAATACGCAGTATTTT. The encoded protein is CSASSLNTQYF.

The chain couples TRBV4-3 to TRBJ1-2; perhaps TRBD1 as D (6 bases). Germline CDR1 and CDR2: LGHNA and YSLEER. This CDR3 has 13 amino acids. Trimming shortened V by 7 bases and J by 8 bases, and 17 bases separated the two germline ends. The CDR3 nucleotides are TGCGCCAGCACCCGGGACAACTTGGGCGGCTACACCTTC. Its protein product is CASTRDNLGGYTF.

This clone was counted a few times. The chain uses TRBV12-2 and TRBJ1-1; the table's D gene call, TRBD1, was not cross checked with the DNA. TRBV12-2 is annotated as a pseudogene. CDR3 size: 17 residues. CDR3 amino acids: CASRQGQGVNGNTEAFF. The CDR3 nucleotides read TGTGCAAGTCGACAGGGACAGGGGGTAAACGGGAACACTGAAGCTTTCTTT.

The chain combines TRBV29-1 with TRBJ1-5, with 9 bases aligning to TRBD1. V lost 6 bases to trimming and J lost 4 bases; unmatched junction nucleotides: 13. From germline, CDR1 is SQVTM and CDR2 ANQGSEA. CDR3 length: 16 amino acids. The CDR3 bases are TGCAGCGTAACTACCGGGACAGGGACCACAAATCAGCCCCAGCATTTT. Its protein is CSVTTGTGTTNQPQHF.

The chain employs TRBV30 and TRBJ2-1; no clear D gene. CDR1 GTSNPN and CDR2 SVGIG come from the germline V gene (reference sequence). The CDR3 spans 13 residues. The V gene lost 3 bases and the J gene lost 3 bases, with 9 bases spanning the gap. This CDR3 reads CAWRGEFYNEQFF. The CDR3 DNA follows: TGTGCCTGGAGGGGCGAGTTCTACAATGAGCAGTTCTTC.

This chain connects TRBV30 to TRBJ1-4; D uncertain. Between the trimmed V and J ends, which lost 0 bases and 8 bases, there was a span of 16 bases. CDR3 length: 15 amino acids. CDR1 and CDR2 from the germline V gene are GTSNPN and SVGIG (reference sequence). For the CDR3, the DNA is TGTGCCTGGAGTGTAGGAATCGGGTTGAACGAAAAACTGTTTTTT. Translating it yields CAWSVGIGLNEKLFF.

This chain uses TRBV11-1 with TRBJ2-3; 7 bases align to TRBD2. CDR3 length equals 16 residues. From germline, CDR1 is SGHAT and CDR2 FQDESV (reference sequence). V lost 5 bases, J lost 2 bases, and 10 bases stayed unmatched. CDR3 sequence (DNA): TGTGCCAGCAGCCCTAGAAGACTAGCCATCACAGATACGCAGTATTTT. Residues: CASSPRRLAITDTQYF.

The chain employs TRBV5-1 and TRBJ2-3; 16 bases fit TRBD2. The germline CDR1 and CDR2 sequences are SGHRS and YFSETQ. The ends lost 0 bases at V and 4 bases at J; junction bases unmatched: 5. The CDR3 has 18 residues. Here the CDR3 DNA reads TGCGCCAGCAGCTTGGTGGGGACTAGCGGGGGGGCCCCAGATACGCAGTATTTT. Translation: CASSLVGTSGGAPDTQYF.

The chain combines TRBV7-9 with TRBJ1-1, with no clear D. Germline V gene sequence: CDR1 SEHNR, CDR2 FQNEAQ (reference sequence). V was shortened by 1 base and J by 5 bases, with 20 bases between the two germline ends. The CDR3 consists of 17 residues. The DNA for the CDR3 is TGTGCCAGCAGCTTAGTTAAGATCGACGCCCCGAGGACTGAAGCTTTCTTT. It specifies CASSLVKIDAPRTEAFF.

This clone was found a few times. The genes are TRBV5-4 and TRBJ2-7; unclear D gene. CDR1 is SGHNT and CDR2 is YYREEE in the germline V gene (reference sequence). V lost 4 bases and J lost 5, with 10 bases in between. The CDR3 totals 12 residues. The CDR3, as DNA: TGTGCCAGCAGCAGCGACTTGCACGAGCAGTACTTC. Translating gives CASSSDLHEQYF.

The chain recombines TRBV7-9 with TRBJ2-3, with a tentative D call TRBD1 (7 bases). From germline, CDR1 is SEHNR and CDR2 FQNEAQ (reference sequence). This CDR3 region has 15 residues. V lost 5 bases and J 1 base, leaving 13 bases between the germline ends. CDR3 protein: CASSQQGGGTDTQYF. As DNA, the CDR3 is TGTGCCAGCAGCCAGCAGGGGGGCGGCACAGATACGCAGTATTTT.

The V gene is TRBV6-5, the J gene TRBJ1-2, with 8 positions matching TRBD1. This CDR3 is built from 15 residues. V dropped 4 bases and J dropped 4; count of bases not matched to a gene: 8. Germline V gives CDR1 MNHEY, CDR2 SVGAGI. The CDR3 sequence: CASSSAGGEGYGYTF. As DNA, the CDR3 is TGTGCCAGCAGTTCGGCAGGGGGCGAAGGCTATGGCTACACCTTC.